This T cell receptor (beta chain) was captured by sequencing in a study of cytomegalovirus exposure and HLA in healthy donors. Looking at the study overall: The early release's HLA-typed donors yielded roughly 85 million unique TCRs.

Notes on this clone: Its matching antigen is unknown.

Use of 60 Vbeta and 13 Jbeta primers characterized the PCR. Clones were read by immunoSEQ multiplex PCR, and TCRdb kept only the in-frame ones, dropping some. The top ten hold about 1.2% of the sample, which has 90,000 to 95,000 clones, over 75% seen once. The ends were cut back, 9 bases at V and 6 bases at J, with 18 bases in the middle. The CDR3 totals 14 residues. Germline values: CDR1 LNHDA, CDR2 SQIVND (reference sequence). Findings and limits, study-wide: Reports indicated that the classifier achieved high specificity and sensitivity in diagnosing cytomegalovirus status. Generally TCR sequences proved uncommon, though certain public TCRs appeared in numerous donors.

The gene calls are TRBV19 and TRBJ2-1; TRBD2 is a possible D gene (5 bases). The sequenced sample consisted of PBMCs. This receptor was identified in a girl aged 2 to 10 in good health and CMV-seropositive. The CDR3 DNA reads TGTGCCAGCCCACCCCAGCGGAGGCCCAATGAGCAGTTCTTC. Translation: CASPPQRRPNEQFF.